A few counts support the clone carrying this T cell receptor beta chain. The target antigen is unknown. Drawing of peripheral blood yielded roughly 9.3 milliliters from each donor. Per sample, at least 5.5 micrograms of total RNA were extracted. The sample originates from a study of blood T cells in healthy people across ages. A sample-barcoded 5' primer and a J-beta primer mix were used in a second PCR of roughly 7 to 11 cycles. CDR3-containing paired-end reads numbered at least 2.5 million in each sample. In TCRdb, the 5' RACE reads were re-called with MiXCR into one record per CDR3 protein. This table has 650,000 to 700,000 distinct CDR3 sequences, about 30% appearing once. The CDR3 spans 15 residues. J gave up 1 base and V 6 bases, and 5 bases lay outside the gene matches. Study outcomes and limitations: Observed TCR beta diversity per million T cells went down as age went up. This fall followed a roughly linear course with age.

The sample comprised blood. The J gene is TRBJ2-2, the V gene TRBV12-3 or TRBV12-4, with 7 positions matching TRBD2. The sequence was collected from a woman aged 80 or over in good health. The CDR3 spells CASSLREGNTGELFF. The CDR3 DNA reads as TGTGCCAGCAGCTTAAGGGAGGGGAACACCGGGGAGCTGTTTTTT.